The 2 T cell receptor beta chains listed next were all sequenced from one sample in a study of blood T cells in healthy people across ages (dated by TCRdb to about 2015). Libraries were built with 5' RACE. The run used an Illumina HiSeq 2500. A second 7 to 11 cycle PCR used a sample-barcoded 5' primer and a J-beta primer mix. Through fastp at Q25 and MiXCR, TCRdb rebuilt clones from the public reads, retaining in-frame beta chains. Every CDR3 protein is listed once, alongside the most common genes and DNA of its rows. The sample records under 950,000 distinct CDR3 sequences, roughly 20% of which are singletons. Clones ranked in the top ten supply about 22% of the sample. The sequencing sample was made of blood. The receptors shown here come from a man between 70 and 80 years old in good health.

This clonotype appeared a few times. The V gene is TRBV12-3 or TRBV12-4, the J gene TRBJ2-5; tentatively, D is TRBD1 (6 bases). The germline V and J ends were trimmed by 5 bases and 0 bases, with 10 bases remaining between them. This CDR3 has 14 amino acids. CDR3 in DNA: TGTGCCAGCAGTGCTGGGGGCTACCAAGAGACCCAGTACTTC. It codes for CASSAGGYQETQYF.

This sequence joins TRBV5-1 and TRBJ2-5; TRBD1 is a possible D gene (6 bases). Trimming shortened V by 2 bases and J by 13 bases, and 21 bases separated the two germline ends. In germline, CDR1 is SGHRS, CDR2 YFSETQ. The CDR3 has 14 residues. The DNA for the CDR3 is TGCGCCAGCAGCTTCTCGGACAGACCCTTGGAACCGTACTTC. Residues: CASSFSDRPLEPYF.